The T cell receptor beta chain described here comes from a study of response to subunit inactivated influenza vaccine. Points from the study as a whole: Few new T cells, the authors suggested, are recruited by each seasonal influenza vaccination.

MiXCR, applied by TCRdb to the RT-PCR reads, yields one record per CDR3 protein. The sample has about 160,000 distinct CDR3 sequences, 11% seen once. This clonotype was counted once. What it recognizes is unknown. This receptor was taken from a man aged 50-60 years who received an inactivated influenza vaccine. The sample in question was non-naive T cells sorted from PBMCs, obtained 40 to 50 days after vaccination.

CDR3 sequence (DNA): TGTGCCAGCAGCCAGGGACAGGGGGGTACCTACGAGCAGTACTTC. Translated: CASSQGQGGTYEQYF. The chain is built from TRBV3-1 and TRBJ2-7, with 11 bases identical to TRBD1. Germline CDR1 and CDR2: LGHDT and YNNKEL (reference sequence). The ends lost 3 bases at V and 2 bases at J; junction bases unmatched: 3. The CDR3 is made up of 15 amino acids.